The 10 T cell receptor beta chains in this list originate from one sample, sequenced in a study of T-cell memory formation after mild COVID-19. TCRdb fed the 5' RACE reads into MiXCR, producing one record per CDR3 protein. The sample includes 410,000 or so distinct CDR3 sequences, roughly a quarter of them seen just once. Sequencing input: PBMCs or a T cell subset sorted from them (not recorded which). Source of these receptors: an adult woman who had mild COVID-19 (a few samples of this study predate the infection). Cell type and time point are not known.

CDR3 sequence (DNA): TGTGCCAGCAGTCCTCACCTGAGAAGCGGGACCGAGCAGTACTTC. This codes for CASSPHLRSGTEQYF. This chain connects TRBV6-2 or TRBV6-3 to TRBJ2-7, with TRBD2 identical over 7 bases. CDR1 is MNHEY, CDR2 SVGEGT, per germline. With 5 bases clipped from V and 6 bases from J, the junction kept 13 bases outside the gene matches. The CDR3 is made up of 15 amino acids.

The rearrangement links TRBV20-1 to TRBJ2-7, with D uncertain. Trimming shortened V by 3 bases and J by 7 bases, and 10 bases separated the two germline ends. CDR3 length: 11 residues. The V gene's germline CDR1 is DFQATT and CDR2 SNEGSKA (reference sequence). CDR3 amino acids: CSASTAGEQYF. In DNA form, the CDR3 reads TGCAGTGCTAGTACCGCTGGGGAGCAGTACTTC.

This clonotype occurred a few times. The chain joins TRBV30 to TRBJ1-6; possible D gene TRBD1, 6 bases. V lost 4 bases, J lost 7 bases, and 17 bases lay in between. This CDR3 region has 15 residues. Germline V gene lookup returns CDR1 GTSNPN and CDR2 SVGIG (reference sequence). The DNA of the CDR3 is TGTGCCTGGACACAGGGCGGGTTCGAGAATTCACCCCTCCACTTT. This encodes CAWTQGGFENSPLHF.

This clonotype was detected ten times or more. The chain uses TRBV24-1 and TRBJ1-1; D remains unclear. The V gene lost 3 bases and the J gene lost 13 bases, with 11 bases spanning the gap. This CDR3 contains 11 residues. From germline, CDR1 is KGHDR and CDR2 SFDVKD. CDR3 nucleotides: TGTGCCACCAGTGATCTCTATAGGGTTTTCTTT. Translation: CATSDLYRVFF.

The table lists this clonotype with a few counts. The V gene is TRBV7-6, the J gene TRBJ2-3, with 10 positions matching TRBD2. Germline trimming cut 1 base from V and 3 bases from J; bases unmatched to any gene: 10. The CDR3 has 18 amino acids. Germline-derived CDR1 and CDR2 are SGHVS and FNYEAQ. The CDR3: CASSLVGLAEFGTDTQYF. Written as DNA, the CDR3 is TGTGCCAGCAGCTTAGTAGGACTAGCGGAGTTCGGTACAGATACGCAGTATTTT.

This clonotype was found a few times. The chain carries TRBV3-1 and TRBJ2-5, with 9 nucleotides matching TRBD2. The CDR3 sequence is 16 residues long. Trimming removed 4 bases from V and 2 bases from J; junction bases left unmatched: 8. Looked up from germline, CDR1 is LGHDT and CDR2 is YNNKEL (reference sequence). CDR3 in amino acids: CASSLLGLAGQETQYF. The CDR3 DNA sequence: TGTGCCAGCAGCCTCCTTGGGCTAGCGGGGCAAGAGACCCAGTACTTC.

This clonotype was observed a few times. The rearrangement links TRBV6-6 to TRBJ1-2; D may be TRBD1 (5 bases). CDR3 length: 14 residues. Germline CDR1 and CDR2: MNHNY and SVGAGI (reference sequence). V was shortened by 8 bases and J by 2 bases, with 15 bases between the two germline ends. Written as DNA, the CDR3 is TGTGCCAGCCAGGGTGAAGTAGTGAACTATGGCTACACCTTC. Protein product: CASQGEVVNYGYTF.

V and J are TRBV29-1 and TRBJ2-7; D is perhaps TRBD2 (5 bases). Germline CDR1 reads SQVTM; CDR2 reads ANQGSEA. The CDR3 is made up of 13 amino acids. The V end was cut by 4 bases, the J end by 2 bases, with 12 bases between. CDR3 nucleotide sequence: TGCAGCGTTGCGTCGGGATCCCCCTACGAGCAGTACTTC. It specifies CSVASGSPYEQYF.

This clonotype was detected a few times. The chain combines TRBV24-1 with TRBJ2-1; no clear D gene. The V end was cut by 3 bases, the J end by 9 bases, with 5 bases between. Germline lookup yields CDR1 KGHDR and CDR2 SFDVKD. The CDR3 spans 11 residues. This chain's CDR3 is CATSDRVEQFF. The CDR3 nucleotides are TGTGCCACCAGTGATCGGGTTGAGCAGTTCTTC.

The rearrangement links TRBV10-3 to TRBJ2-7; the D is unclear. Germline assignment: CDR1 ENHRY and CDR2 SYGVKD. The CDR3 runs 11 residues. The V end lost 8 bases, the J end lost 5 bases, and 10 bases lay between the germline ends. CDR3 coding DNA: TGTGCCATCGGGAAGGCAGACGAGCAGTACTTC. Translation gives CAIGKADEQYF.